These 6 T cell receptor beta chains were all obtained from the same sample, sequenced in a study of early T cells in non-severe SARS-CoV-2 infection. TCRdb analysed the 5' RACE reads with MiXCR anew, one entry per CDR3 protein. The repertoire holds 70,000 to 80,000 distinct CDR3 sequences, around 12% seen once, with roughly 2.5% in the top ten. This material consisted of whole blood, taken at baseline. All receptors derive from an adult who was a healthcare worker with PCR-confirmed SARS-CoV-2 infection or an uninfected control (not recorded which).

The V and J genes are TRBV20-1 and TRBJ1-1, with D uncertain. From germline, CDR1 is DFQATT and CDR2 SNEGSKA (reference sequence). The length of the CDR3 is 15 residues. V was shortened by 3 bases and J by 5 bases, with 19 bases between the two germline ends. DNA for the CDR3: TGCAGTGCTAGTTTTTATCTCCGTTCCTCAACTGAAGCTTTCTTT. It translates to CSASFYLRSSTEAFF.

A few counts support this clonotype. V is TRBV5-1 and J is TRBJ2-1; maybe TRBD2 (5 bases). The CDR3 totals 15 residues. V lost 0 bases to trimming and J lost 3 bases, with 10 bases between them. Germline assignment: CDR1 SGHRS and CDR2 YFSETQ. The CDR3 DNA reads TGCGCCAGCAGCTTGGTTGGCGGGTTCTACAATGAGCAGTTCTTC. The encoded protein is CASSLVGGFYNEQFF. Together with reference TRBV5-1 and TRBJ2-1, the CDR3 gives the full variable domain: KAGVTQTPRYLIKTRGQQVTLSCSPISGHRSVSWYQQTPGQGLQFLFEYFSETQRNKGNFPGRFSGRQFSNSRSEMNVSTLELGDSALYLCASSLVGGFYNEQFFGPGTRLTVL.

The gene calls are TRBV20-1 and TRBJ2-5, with unresolved D. The length of the CDR3 is 11 residues. Germline values: CDR1 DFQATT, CDR2 SNEGSKA (reference sequence). The V gene lost 5 bases and the J gene lost 4 bases, with 8 bases spanning the gap. The CDR3 DNA is TGCAGTGCTCCCGGCGGAGAGACCCAGTACTTC. This gives the protein CSAPGGETQYF.

Notes on this clonotype: Germline and junction disagree at one end, which may indicate a read error. This chain connects TRBV7-9 to TRBJ1-3, with D unclear. The CDR3 contains 14 residues. Germline V gene lookup returns CDR1 SEHNR and CDR2 FQNEAQ (reference sequence). The CDR3 loop reads CAGSYSSSGNTIYF. As DNA, the CDR3 is TGTGCCGGCAGCTACAGCAGCTCTGGAAACACCATATATTTT.

This chain uses TRBV20-1 with TRBJ1-3; D is ambiguous. In germline, CDR1 is DFQATT, CDR2 SNEGSKA (reference sequence). The CDR3 has 16 amino acids. The ends were cut back, 3 bases at V and 0 bases at J, with 15 bases in the middle. CDR3: CSARTHGGPSGNTIYF. CDR3 coding DNA: TGCAGTGCTAGGACCCATGGCGGCCCCTCTGGAAACACCATATATTTT.

The chain combines TRBV7-2 with TRBJ1-2; 8 nucleotides line up with TRBD1. The CDR3 contains 14 residues. Trimming at V came to 8 bases and at J to 4 bases, leaving 9 bases not matched to a gene. Germline V CDR1 and CDR2: SGHTA, FQGNSA. The CDR3 protein is CASPTRQGSYGYTF. The CDR3 DNA sequence: TGTGCCAGCCCAACCCGACAGGGGAGCTATGGCTACACCTTC.